This T cell receptor beta chain was sequenced in a study of blood T cell repertoires in COVID-19. For the study at large: Material from acute and convalescent COVID-19 was sourced from the United States, Italy and Spain.

Trimming stripped 4 bases from V and 4 bases from J, with 9 bases between. Germline CDR1 is KGHDR and CDR2 is SFDVKD. This CDR3 spans 14 amino acids. Authors' processing steps: By means of reference gene primer amplification, nucleated cell counts were estimated. Here immunoSEQ multiplex PCR was the method, and the copy in TCRdb shows in-frame clones only, minus some. V, J and clone size are those of that table, while D and trimming were read from the DNA. Of roughly 200,000 clones in the sample, about 88% are singletons; the top ten hold almost 5%. The chain has TRBV24-1 and TRBJ2-2; D may be TRBD2 (6 bases). The sample comprised peripheral blood. This TCR was sampled from a woman over 75 with acute or convalescent COVID-19. The CDR3 spells CATSEQGGTGELFF. The CDR3 DNA reads TGTGCCACCAGTGAGCAGGGAGGCACCGGGGAGCTGTTTTTT.